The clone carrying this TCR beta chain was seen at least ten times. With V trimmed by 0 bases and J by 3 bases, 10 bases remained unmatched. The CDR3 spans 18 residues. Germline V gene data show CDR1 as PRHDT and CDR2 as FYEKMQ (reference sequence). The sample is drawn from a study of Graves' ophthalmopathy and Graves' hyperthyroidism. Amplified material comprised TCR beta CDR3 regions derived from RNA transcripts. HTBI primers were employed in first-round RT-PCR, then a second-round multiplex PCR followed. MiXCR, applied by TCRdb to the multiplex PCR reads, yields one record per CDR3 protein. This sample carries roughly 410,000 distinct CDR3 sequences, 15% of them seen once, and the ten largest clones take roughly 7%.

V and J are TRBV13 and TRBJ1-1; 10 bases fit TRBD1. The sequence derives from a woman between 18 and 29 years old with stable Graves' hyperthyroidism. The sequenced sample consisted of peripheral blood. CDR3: CASSLGPSVDRGHTEAFF. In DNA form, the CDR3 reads TGTGCCAGCAGCTTAGGTCCCTCAGTCGACAGGGGGCACACTGAAGCTTTCTTT.